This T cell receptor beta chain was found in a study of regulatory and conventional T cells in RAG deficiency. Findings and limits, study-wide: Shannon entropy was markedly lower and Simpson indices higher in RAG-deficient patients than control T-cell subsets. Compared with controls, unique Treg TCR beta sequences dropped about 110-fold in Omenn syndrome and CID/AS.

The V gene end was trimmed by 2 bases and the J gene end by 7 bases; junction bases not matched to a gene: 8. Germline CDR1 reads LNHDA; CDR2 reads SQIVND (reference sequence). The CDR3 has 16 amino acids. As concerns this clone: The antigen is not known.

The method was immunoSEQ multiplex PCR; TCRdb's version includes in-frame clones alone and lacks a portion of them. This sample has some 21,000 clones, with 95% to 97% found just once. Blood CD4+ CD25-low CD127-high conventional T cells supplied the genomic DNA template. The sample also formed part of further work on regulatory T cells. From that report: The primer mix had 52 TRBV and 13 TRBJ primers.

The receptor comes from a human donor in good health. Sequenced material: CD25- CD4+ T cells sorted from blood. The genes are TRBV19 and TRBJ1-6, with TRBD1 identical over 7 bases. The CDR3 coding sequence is TGTGCCAGTAGTATAACAGGGGCCTCCTTCAATTCACCCCTCCACTTT. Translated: CASSITGASFNSPLHF.